These T cell receptor beta chains were read from a single sample in a study of a mutant IDH1 vaccine in newly diagnosed glioma. Assay used: immunoSEQ multiplex PCR; TCRdb lists only in-frame clones, some missing. In the table there are 85,000 to 100,000 clones, 70% to 90% of which are singletons. The sample in question was PBMCs, obtained from a glioma patient treated with radiotherapy, temozolomide or both. These receptors were taken from a woman in her forties or fifties with glioma. CDR3s include the opening cysteine and the closing phenylalanine or tryptophan. Each record gives: CDR3 protein, CDR3 DNA, J gene, D gene, clone size, V gene. D genes are given only for firm matches. The size entry is marked missing in some rows and otherwise reads once, few, many or a size class.

CASSLDSGYTF	TGTGCCAGCAGCTTGGACAGTGGCTACACCTTC	TRBJ1-2	-	-	TRBV5-6
CASSHDRQGRSYEQYF	TGCGCCAGCAGTCACGACAGACAAGGAAGGTCCTACGAGCAGTACTTC	TRBJ2-7	-	-	TRBV23-1
CASSLNSGGYNEQFF	TGTGCCAGCAGCTTGAATAGCGGGGGCTACAATGAGCAGTTCTTC	TRBJ2-1	TRBD2	-	TRBV5-4
CASSHPEGGDYGYTF	TGTGCCAGCAGTCACCCAGAGGGGGGCGACTATGGCTACACCTTC	TRBJ1-2	-	-	TRBV6-5
CASSKMATDTQYF	TGTGCCAGCAGTAAAATGGCCACAGATACGCAGTATTTT	TRBJ2-3	-	-	TRBV6-5
CASRFPGAGATTEAFF	TGTGCCAGCAGATTTCCGGGGGCAGGGGCGACCACTGAAGCTTTCTTT	TRBJ1-1	-	-	TRBV6-6
CAWSGQMNTEAFF	TGTGCCTGGAGCGGACAGATGAACACTGAAGCTTTCTTT	TRBJ1-1	-	few	TRBV30
CASSELLGRRGNEKLFF	TGCGCCAGCAGTGAGTTACTGGGGCGGCGGGGTAATGAAAAACTGTTTTTT	TRBJ1-4	-	-	TRBV10-1
CASSPVRGGSYEQYF	TGTGCCAGCAGTCCCGTTAGAGGGGGCTCCTACGAGCAGTACTTC	TRBJ2-7	-	-	TRBV27
CASSIVLGTPGELFF	TGTGCCAGTAGTATAGTCCTCGGGACACCCGGGGAGCTGTTTTTT	TRBJ2-2	-	-	TRBV19
CASSWDRGREQYF	TGTGCCAGCAGCTGGGACAGGGGGCGGGAGCAGTACTTC	TRBJ2-7	TRBD1	few	TRBV7-9
CASSYPQGGWETQYF	TGTGCCAGCAGTTACCCACAGGGAGGTTGGGAGACCCAGTACTTC	TRBJ2-5	-	few	TRBV6-6
CASSLQTIQETQYF	TGCGCCAGCAGCTTGCAGACAATCCAAGAGACCCAGTACTTC	TRBJ2-5	-	-	TRBV5-1
CASRDSYEQYF	TGTGCCAGCAGGGACTCCTACGAGCAGTACTTC	TRBJ2-7	-	-	TRBV6-5
CASSLTRRKPYSNQPQHF	TGTGCCAGCAGCCTAACCCGACGGAAGCCTTATAGCAATCAGCCCCAGCATTTT	TRBJ1-5	-	-	TRBV11-2
CASSPQRLAGVYREQFF	TGTGCCAGCAGCCCCCAACGACTAGCGGGAGTTTATAGGGAGCAGTTCTTC	TRBJ2-1	TRBD2	-	TRBV13
CASRGLVREQYF	TGTGCCAGCAGGGGACTAGTTAGGGAGCAGTACTTC	TRBJ2-7	TRBD2	-	TRBV28
CASSIDLAGNTIYF	TGTGCCAGCAGCATAGATTTAGCTGGAAACACCATATATTTT	TRBJ1-3	-	-	TRBV28
CASRAPGALNTEAFF	TGCGCCAGCAGGGCCCCGGGGGCCCTGAACACTGAAGCTTTCTTT	TRBJ1-1	-	-	TRBV5-1
CASSPSLDTRQTYYGYTF	TGTGCCAGCAGTCCCTCTTTGGACACGCGACAGACGTACTATGGCTACACCTTC	TRBJ1-2	-	once	TRBV9